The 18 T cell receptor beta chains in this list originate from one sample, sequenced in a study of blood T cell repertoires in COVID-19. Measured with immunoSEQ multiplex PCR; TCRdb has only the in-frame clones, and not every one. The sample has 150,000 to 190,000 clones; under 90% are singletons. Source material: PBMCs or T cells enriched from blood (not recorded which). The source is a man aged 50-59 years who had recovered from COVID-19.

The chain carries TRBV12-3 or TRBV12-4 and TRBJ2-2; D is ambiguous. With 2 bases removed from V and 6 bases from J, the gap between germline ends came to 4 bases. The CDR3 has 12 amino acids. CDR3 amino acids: CASSLFAGELFF. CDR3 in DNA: TGTGCCAGCAGTTTATTCGCCGGGGAGCTGTTTTTT.

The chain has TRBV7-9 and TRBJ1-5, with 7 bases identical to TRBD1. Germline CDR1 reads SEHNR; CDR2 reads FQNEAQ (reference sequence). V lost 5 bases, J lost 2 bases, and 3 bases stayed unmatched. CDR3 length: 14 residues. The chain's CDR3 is CASSHDRGNQPQHF. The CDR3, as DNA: TGTGCCAGCAGCCACGACAGGGGCAATCAGCCCCAGCATTTT.

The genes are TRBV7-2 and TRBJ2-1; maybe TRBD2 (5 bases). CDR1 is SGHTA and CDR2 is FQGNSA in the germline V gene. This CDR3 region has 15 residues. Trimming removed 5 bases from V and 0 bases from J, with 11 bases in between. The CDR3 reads CASSPGVSSYNEQFF. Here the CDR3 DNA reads TGTGCCAGCAGCCCCGGGGTCAGCTCCTACAATGAGCAGTTCTTC.

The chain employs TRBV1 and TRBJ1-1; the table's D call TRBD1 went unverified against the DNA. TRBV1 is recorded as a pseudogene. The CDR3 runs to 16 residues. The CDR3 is CTSSQDRPDRDTEAFF. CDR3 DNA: TGCACCAGCAGCCAAGATCGCCCCGACAGGGACACTGAAGCTTTCTTT.

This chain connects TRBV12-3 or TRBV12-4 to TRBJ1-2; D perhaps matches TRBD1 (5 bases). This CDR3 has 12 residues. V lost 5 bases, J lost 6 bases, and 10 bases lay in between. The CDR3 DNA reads TGTGCCAGCAGTCACCCAGGGCATGGCTACACCTTC. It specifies CASSHPGHGYTF.

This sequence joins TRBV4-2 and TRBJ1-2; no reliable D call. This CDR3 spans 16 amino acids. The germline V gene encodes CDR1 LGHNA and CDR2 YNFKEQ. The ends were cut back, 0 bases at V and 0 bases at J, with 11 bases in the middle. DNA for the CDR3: TGTGCCAGCAGCCAAGAGGGAGTTGACCCTAACTATGGCTACACCTTC. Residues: CASSQEGVDPNYGYTF.

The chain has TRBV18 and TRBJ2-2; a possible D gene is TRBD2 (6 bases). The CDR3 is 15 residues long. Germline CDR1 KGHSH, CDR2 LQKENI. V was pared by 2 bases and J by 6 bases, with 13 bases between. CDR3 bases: TGTGCCAGCTCACCAGCGAACGGGGGTTCCGGGGAGCTGTTTTTT. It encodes CASSPANGGSGELFF.

The CDR3 DNA reads as TGTGCCAGCAGTGACGACAGGAGATATGGCTACACCTTC. It is translated as CASSDDRRYGYTF. The chain links TRBV2 to TRBJ1-2, with D maybe TRBD1 (6 bases). CDR1 is SNHLY and CDR2 is FYNNEI in the germline V gene. V lost 3 bases and J 5 bases, leaving 10 bases between the germline ends. This CDR3 is 13 amino acids long.

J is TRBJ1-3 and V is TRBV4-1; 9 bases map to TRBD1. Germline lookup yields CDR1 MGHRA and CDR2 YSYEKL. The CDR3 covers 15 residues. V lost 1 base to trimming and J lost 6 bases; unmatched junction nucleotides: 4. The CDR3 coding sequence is TGCGCCAGCAGCCAAGTCTGGACAGGGGTAAACACCATATATTTT. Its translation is CASSQVWTGVNTIYF.

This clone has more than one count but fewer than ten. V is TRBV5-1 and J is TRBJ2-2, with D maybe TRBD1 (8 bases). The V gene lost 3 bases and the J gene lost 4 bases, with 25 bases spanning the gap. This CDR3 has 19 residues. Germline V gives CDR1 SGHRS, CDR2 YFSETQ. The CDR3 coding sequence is TGCGCCAGCAGCTCCACACCATCTGGGACAGGCGGGAGCACCGGGGAGCTGTTTTTT. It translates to CASSSTPSGTGGSTGELFF.

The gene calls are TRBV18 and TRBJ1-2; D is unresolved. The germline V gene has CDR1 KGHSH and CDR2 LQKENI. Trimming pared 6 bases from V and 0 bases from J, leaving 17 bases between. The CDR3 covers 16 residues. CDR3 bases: TGTGCCAGCTCCCAAATCTCACCTTTAGCTAACTATGGCTACACCTTC. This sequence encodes CASSQISPLANYGYTF.

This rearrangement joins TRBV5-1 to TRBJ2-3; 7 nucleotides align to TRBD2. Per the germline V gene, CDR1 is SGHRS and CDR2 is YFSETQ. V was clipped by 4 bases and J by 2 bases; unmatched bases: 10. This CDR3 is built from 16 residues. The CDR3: CASSPQGGGVTDTQYF. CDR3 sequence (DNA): TGCGCCAGCAGCCCCCAGGGCGGGGGAGTCACAGATACGCAGTATTTT.

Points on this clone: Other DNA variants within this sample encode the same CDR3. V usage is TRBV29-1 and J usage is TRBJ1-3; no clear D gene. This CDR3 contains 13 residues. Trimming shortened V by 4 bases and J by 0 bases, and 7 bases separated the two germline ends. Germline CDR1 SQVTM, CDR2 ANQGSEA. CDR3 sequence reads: CSVVRGSGNTIYF. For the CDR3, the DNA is TGCAGCGTTGTTCGGGGCTCTGGAAACACCATATATTTT. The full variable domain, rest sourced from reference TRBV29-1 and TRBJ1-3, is SAVISQKPSRDICQRGTSLTIQCQVDSQVTMMFWYRQQPGQSLTLIATANQGSEATYESGFVIDKFPISRPNLTFSTLTVSNMSPEDSSIYLCSVVRGSGNTIYFGEGSWLTVV.

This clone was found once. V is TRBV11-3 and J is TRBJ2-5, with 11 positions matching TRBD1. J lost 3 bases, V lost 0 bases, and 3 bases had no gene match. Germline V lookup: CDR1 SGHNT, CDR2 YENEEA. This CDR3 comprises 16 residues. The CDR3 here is CASSLERGQGEETQYF. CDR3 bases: TGTGCCAGCAGCTTAGAAAGGGGACAGGGGGAAGAGACCCAGTACTTC.

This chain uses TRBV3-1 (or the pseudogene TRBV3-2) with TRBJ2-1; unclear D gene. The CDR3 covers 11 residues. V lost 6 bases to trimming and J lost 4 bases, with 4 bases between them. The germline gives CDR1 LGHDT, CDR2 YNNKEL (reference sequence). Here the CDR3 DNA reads TGTGCCAGCAGGCAGTACAATGAGCAGTTCTTC. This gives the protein CASRQYNEQFF.

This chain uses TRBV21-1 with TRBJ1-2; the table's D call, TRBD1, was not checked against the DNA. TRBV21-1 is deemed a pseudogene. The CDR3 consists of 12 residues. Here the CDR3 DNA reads TGTGCCAGCGGGGCGGAGAGATTAAGCTACACCTTC. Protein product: CASGAERLSYTF.

CDR3: CASRTDQAGGYTF. CDR3 bases: TGTGCCAGCAGAACAGACCAGGCGGGTGGCTACACCTTC. This chain uses TRBV12-3 or TRBV12-4 with TRBJ1-2, with D uncertain. Trimming took 6 bases from V and 7 from J, leaving 15 bases between them. CDR3 length: 13 residues.

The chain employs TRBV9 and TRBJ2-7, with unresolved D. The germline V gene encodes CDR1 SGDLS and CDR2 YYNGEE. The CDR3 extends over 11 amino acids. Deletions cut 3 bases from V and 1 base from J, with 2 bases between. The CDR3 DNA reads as TGTGCCAGCAGCGCATCCTACGAGCAGTACTTC. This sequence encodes CASSASYEQYF. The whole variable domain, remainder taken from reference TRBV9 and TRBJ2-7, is DSGVTQTPKHLITATGQRVTLRCSPRSGDLSVYWYQQSLDQGLQFLIQYYNGEERAKGNILERFSAQQFPDLHSELNLSSLELGDSALYFCASSASYEQYFGPGTRLTVT.